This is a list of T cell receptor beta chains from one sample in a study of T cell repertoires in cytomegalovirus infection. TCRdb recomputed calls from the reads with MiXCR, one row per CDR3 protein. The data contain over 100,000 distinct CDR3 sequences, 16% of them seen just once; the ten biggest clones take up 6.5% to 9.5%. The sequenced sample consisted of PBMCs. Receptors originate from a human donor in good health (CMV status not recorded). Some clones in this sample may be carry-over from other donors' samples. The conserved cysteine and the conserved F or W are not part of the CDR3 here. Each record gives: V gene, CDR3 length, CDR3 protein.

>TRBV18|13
TSSLTSGGAEEQY
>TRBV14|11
ASSQELGDTQY
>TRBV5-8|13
ASILLGGAEYGYT
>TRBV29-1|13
SVQFRDYSYNEQF
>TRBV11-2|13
ASSFGTGMNSPLH
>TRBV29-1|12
SVVGAFGKNIQY
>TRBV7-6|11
ASRSSNMFEQY
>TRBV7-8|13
ASSRTDRGGTEAF
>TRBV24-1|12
ATSGGQLAGELF
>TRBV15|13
ATSGDPRGTGELF
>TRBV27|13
ASSLTPSGAYEQY
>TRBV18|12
ASSPFFGSSEAF
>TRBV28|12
ASRRGGGNQPQH
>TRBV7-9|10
ASSEEVETQY
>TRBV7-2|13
ASSSLGSNHYEQY
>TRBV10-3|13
AISDSRTSTDTQY
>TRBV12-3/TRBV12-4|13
ASSLRGARDQPQH
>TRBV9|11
ASSLHLRETQY
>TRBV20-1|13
SARDLQGRDTEAF
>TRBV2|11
ASSQEGNQPQH
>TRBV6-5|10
ASSSAWGAQY
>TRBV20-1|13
SARVSGLTTDTQY
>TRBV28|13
ASSFGAGETYGYT
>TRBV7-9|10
ASSLGEEKLF
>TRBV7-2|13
ASSGQRTLNTEAF
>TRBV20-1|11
SAETGRVGEQY
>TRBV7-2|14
ASSLILAGVGETQY
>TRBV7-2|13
ASSLRYSGPGELF
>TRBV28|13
ASRSSGGYQETQY
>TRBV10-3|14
AAMTSGGDGYNEQF
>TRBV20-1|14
SARARVSGLNYGYT
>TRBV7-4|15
ASSLGSRRLSGNTIY
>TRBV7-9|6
ASSPYT
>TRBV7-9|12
ASSSPSVYDTQY
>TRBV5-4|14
ASSSGPGTGGDTQY
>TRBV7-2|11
ASSFPGNQPQH
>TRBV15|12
ATTGLARPDTQY
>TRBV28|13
ASSFEGRITDTQY
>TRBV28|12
ASGTSIVHEKLF
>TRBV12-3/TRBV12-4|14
ASSPLAGGSTDTQY
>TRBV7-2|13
ASSISGGAGDTQY
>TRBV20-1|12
SVSGVQTNEKLF